The 28 T cell receptor beta chains given below trace back to one sample, sequenced in a study of blood T cell repertoires in COVID-19. TCRdb keeps only in-frame clones here, not all; method: immunoSEQ multiplex PCR. The sample lists over 200,000 clones, roughly 86% occurring once. Input material: peripheral blood. All receptors come from a woman aged 40 to 50 with acute or convalescent COVID-19.

The chain joins TRBV7-9 to TRBJ2-3, with D tentatively TRBD1 (6 bases). The CDR3 covers 16 residues. The V end lost 4 bases, the J end lost 2 bases, and 16 bases lay between the germline ends. CDR1 SEHNR and CDR2 FQNEAQ come from the germline V gene (reference sequence). The CDR3, as DNA: TGTGCCAGCAGCTCCACCCCGGGACAAATCACAGATACGCAGTATTTT. Translated: CASSSTPGQITDTQYF.

This sequence joins TRBV27 and TRBJ1-1; a possible D gene is TRBD1 (6 bases). Germline CDR1 is MNHEY and CDR2 is SMNVEV (reference sequence). The CDR3 loop spans 13 amino acids. Trimming stripped 6 bases from V and 7 bases from J, with 15 bases between. CDR3 residues: CASSRRGAGEAFF. For the CDR3, the DNA is TGTGCCAGCAGCCGACGGGGGGCGGGTGAAGCTTTCTTT.

The rearrangement links TRBV11-2 to TRBJ1-3; D call uncertain. Trimming stripped 0 bases from V and 7 bases from J, with 13 bases between. The CDR3 is made up of 15 amino acids. The germline V gene has CDR1 SGHAT and CDR2 FQNNGV. The CDR3 is CASSLEVPLRNTIYF. The CDR3, as DNA: TGTGCCAGCAGCTTAGAGGTCCCTCTGCGTAACACCATATATTTT. The full variable domain, its missing parts supplied by reference TRBV11-2 and TRBJ1-3, is EAGVAQSPRYKIIEKRQSVAFWCNPISGHATLYWYQQILGQGPKLLIQFQNNGVVDDSQLPKDRFSAERLKGVDSTLKIQPAKLEDSAVYLCASSLEVPLRNTIYFGEGSWLTVV.

The rearrangement links TRBV9 to TRBJ1-1; possible D gene TRBD1, 5 bases. Trimming took 2 bases from V and 5 from J, leaving 13 bases between them. The CDR3 totals 14 residues. CDR1 and CDR2 (germline): SGDLS, YYNGEE. The CDR3 sequence: CASSVRGVGTEAFF. The CDR3 DNA reads TGTGCCAGCAGCGTGCGGGGGGTAGGAACTGAAGCTTTCTTT.

This chain connects TRBV15 to TRBJ2-7, with TRBD1 matching 8 bases. This CDR3 comprises 16 residues. V lost 0 bases to trimming and J lost 5 bases; unmatched junction nucleotides: 9. Germline CDR1 LNHNV, CDR2 YYDKDF (reference sequence). The CDR3 DNA is TGTGCCACCAGCAGAGATGGGGACAGGTCCCGCCACGAGCAGTACTTC. Protein sequence: CATSRDGDRSRHEQYF.

V is TRBV7-2 and J is TRBJ2-2; TRBD2 might be the D (6 bases). Trimming took 9 bases from V and 6 from J, leaving 17 bases between them. This CDR3 spans 14 amino acids. CDR1 and CDR2 (germline): SGHTA, FQGNSA. CDR3 amino acids: CASRTTAVPGELFF. The CDR3 nucleotides are TGTGCCAGTAGGACTACCGCAGTCCCCGGGGAGCTGTTTTTT.

The chain links TRBV3-1 (or the pseudogene TRBV3-2) to TRBJ1-2; D is unclear. The germline CDR1 and CDR2 sequences are LGHDT and YNNKEL (reference sequence). The V and J ends lost 3 bases and 3 bases respectively, with 8 bases between them. The CDR3 length is 13 residues. The CDR3 DNA reads TGTGCCAGCAGCCAGGAGCCCTACTATGGCTACACCTTC. Its translation: CASSQEPYYGYTF.

In DNA form, the CDR3 reads TGTGCCACCAGCCGGGACAGGGACGTCTATAATTCACCCCTCCACTTT. Amino acid sequence: CATSRDRDVYNSPLHF. The gene calls are TRBV15 and TRBJ1-6; 9 bases align to TRBD1. Germline CDR1 and CDR2: LNHNV and YYDKDF (reference sequence). This CDR3 has 16 amino acids. V was clipped by 5 bases and J by 3 bases; unmatched bases: 5.

The rearrangement joins TRBV6-4 to TRBJ2-3; 7 bases are shared with TRBD1. J was trimmed by 1 base and V by 6 bases; bases with no gene match: 7. The V gene's germline CDR1 is MRHNA and CDR2 SNTAGT. The CDR3 runs to 15 residues. For the CDR3, the DNA is TGTGCCAGCAGAGGAAGGGGGCCCCGCACAGATACGCAGTATTTT. It yields the protein CASRGRGPRTDTQYF.

The chain couples TRBV7-2 to TRBJ1-3, with 7 positions matching TRBD1. Germline lookup yields CDR1 SGHTA and CDR2 FQGNSA. The ends lost 5 bases at V and 3 bases at J; junction bases unmatched: 7. The CDR3 totals 15 residues. CDR3 coding DNA: TGTGCCAGCAGCCTCGGACAGGCGCATGGAAACACCATATATTTT. It encodes CASSLGQAHGNTIYF.

This chain connects TRBV11-3 to TRBJ2-2; TRBD2 might be the D (5 bases). V lost 0 bases and J 6 bases, leaving 8 bases between the germline ends. Germline values: CDR1 SGHNT, CDR2 YENEEA. This CDR3 contains 14 residues. CDR3 sequence (DNA): TGTGCCAGCAGCTTAGACCCTAGCCCCGGGGAGCTGTTTTTT. Amino acids: CASSLDPSPGELFF.

The chain employs TRBV9 and TRBJ2-7; D remains unclear. The germline gives CDR1 SGDLS, CDR2 YYNGEE. V lost 4 bases and J 6 bases, leaving 14 bases between the germline ends. There are 13 residues in the CDR3. The CDR3 is CASSSLGRGEQYF. The CDR3 DNA follows: TGTGCCAGCAGCTCACTTGGTCGCGGCGAGCAGTACTTC.

The V call is TRBV21-1, the J call TRBJ2-5; the table's D call of TRBD2 was not tested on the DNA. TRBV21-1 is given as a pseudogene. This CDR3 region has 18 residues. CDR3 sequence (DNA): TGTGCCAGCAGCAAAGTGGCTAGCGGGGAAGATTCCCAAGAGACCCAGTACTTC. Its protein product is CASSKVASGEDSQETQYF.

The chain uses TRBV12-3 or TRBV12-4 and TRBJ2-1, with 8 bases aligning to TRBD1. The length of the CDR3 is 13 residues. Trimming took 9 bases from V and 8 from J; bases not matched to a gene: 9. The CDR3 reads CASTTGEVDEQFF. The CDR3 DNA follows: TGTGCCAGTACGACAGGGGAGGTCGATGAGCAGTTCTTC.

The rearrangement links TRBV7-9 to TRBJ1-1; D is perhaps TRBD1 (5 bases). The length of the CDR3 is 13 residues. Trimming pared 5 bases from V and 7 bases from J, leaving 14 bases between. The germline V gene encodes CDR1 SEHNR and CDR2 FQNEAQ (reference sequence). CDR3 protein: CASSPPRDFEAFF. CDR3 bases: TGTGCCAGCAGCCCTCCCCGGGACTTTGAAGCTTTCTTT.

V is TRBV5-3 and J is TRBJ1-1, with a possible D match to TRBD1 (6 bases). TRBV5-3 is assigned to the ORF class and has an uncertain function. The CDR3 runs to 18 residues. V was clipped by 0 bases and J by 5 bases, with 23 bases between them. DNA of the CDR3: TGTGCCAGAAGCTTGGACTTAGGACAGCAAAGCGAGGTTACTGAAGCTTTCTTT. The encoded protein is CARSLDLGQQSEVTEAFF.

V and J are TRBV12-3 or TRBV12-4 and TRBJ1-1; D not certain. The CDR3 spans 13 residues. The V gene lost 5 bases and the J gene lost 1 base, with 8 bases spanning the gap. The CDR3 sequence: CASSDRGNTEAFF. In DNA form, the CDR3 reads TGTGCCAGCAGTGATCGGGGGAACACTGAAGCTTTCTTT.

The chain recombines TRBV7-9 with TRBJ2-7; perhaps TRBD1 as D (6 bases). V was cut by 2 bases and J by 0 bases, with 11 bases left in between. Looked up from germline, CDR1 is SEHNR and CDR2 is FQNEAQ (reference sequence). The CDR3 length is 15 residues. CDR3 nucleotides: TGTGCCAGCAGCTTATCGGCAGGGGTCTCCTACGAGCAGTACTTC. This encodes CASSLSAGVSYEQYF.

The V and J genes are TRBV6-1 and TRBJ2-2; D ambiguous. CDR1 is MNHNS, CDR2 SASEGT, per germline. The CDR3 totals 13 residues. The ends were cut back, 3 bases at V and 7 bases at J, with 9 bases in the middle. The DNA of the CDR3 is TGTGCCAGCAGTGATCTAGTGGTCGGGGAGCTGTTTTTT. Encoded protein: CASSDLVVGELFF.

The V call is TRBV11-3, the J call TRBJ2-3; a weak D match, TRBD2 (6 bases). CDR1 SGHNT and CDR2 YENEEA come from the germline V gene. V was cut by 5 bases and J by 6 bases, with 12 bases left in between. There are 13 residues in the CDR3. DNA of the CDR3: TGTGCCAGCAGCACGGGACTTCCCGATACGCAGTATTTT. Translation gives CASSTGLPDTQYF. The full variable domain, in which reference TRBV11-3 and TRBJ2-3 provide the parts outside the CDR3, is EAGVVQSPRYKIIEKKQPVAFWCNPISGHNTLYWYLQNLGQGPELLIRYENEEAVDDSQLPKDRFSAERLKGVDSTLKIQPAELGDSAVYLCASSTGLPDTQYFGPGTRLTVL.

The chain recombines TRBV6-2 or TRBV6-3 with TRBJ2-7; the D gene is possibly TRBD2 (5 bases). The germline V gene encodes CDR1 MNHEY and CDR2 SVGEGT. The CDR3 runs to 12 residues. V lost 5 bases and J lost 3, with 8 bases in between. CDR3 DNA sequence: TGTGCCAGCAGTCGGGGATTCTACGAGCAGTACTTC. Protein product: CASSRGFYEQYF.

This clone was counted a few times. The gene calls are TRBV7-2 and TRBJ2-7, with D perhaps TRBD2 (6 bases). V dropped 1 base and J dropped 4 bases, with 8 bases sitting between them. The CDR3 is 13 residues long. The V gene's germline CDR1 is SGHTA and CDR2 FQGNSA. The CDR3 loop reads CASSLGLAYEQYF. The DNA of the CDR3 is TGTGCCAGCAGCTTAGGCCTAGCGTACGAGCAGTACTTC.

Ten or more counts support this clone. The chain links TRBV5-6 to TRBJ1-1, with a weak D call TRBD1 (5 bases). Germline V lookup: CDR1 SGHDT, CDR2 YYEEEE. The ends were cut back, 0 bases at V and 4 bases at J, with 7 bases in the middle. This CDR3 has 13 residues. In nucleotides, the CDR3 is TGTGCCAGCAGCTTGGCAGGGCCCACTGAAGCTTTCTTT. Encoded protein: CASSLAGPTEAFF. The variable domain in full, with the rest retrieved from reference TRBV5-6 and TRBJ1-1, is DAGVTQSPTHLIKTRGQQVTLRCSPKSGHDTVSWYQQALGQGPQFIFQYYEEEERQRGNFPDRFSGHQFPNYSSELNVNALLLGDSALYLCASSLAGPTEAFFGQGTRLTVV.

This chain links TRBV6-5 with TRBJ1-1; D may be TRBD1 (5 bases). Germline values: CDR1 MNHEY, CDR2 SVGAGI. Between the trimmed V and J ends, which lost 6 bases and 6 bases, there was a span of 14 bases. The CDR3 length is 13 residues. The DNA for the CDR3 is TGTGCCAGCAGCCACCGGGGAGGGGCTGAAGCTTTCTTT. The encoded protein is CASSHRGGAEAFF.

The rearrangement links TRBV30 to TRBJ2-7; perhaps TRBD1 as D (6 bases). The CDR3 has 14 residues. Trimming stripped 3 bases from V and 6 bases from J, with 18 bases between. Per the germline V gene, CDR1 is GTSNPN and CDR2 is SVGIG (reference sequence). Here the CDR3 reads CAWRLIQGRSEQYF. The CDR3, as DNA: TGTGCCTGGAGATTGATACAGGGCCGGAGCGAGCAGTACTTC.

The V gene is TRBV15, the J gene TRBJ2-6, with D unresolved. V was pared by 1 base and J by 0 bases, with 4 bases between. The CDR3 is 15 residues long. Germline V gene data show CDR1 as LNHNV and CDR2 as YYDKDF (reference sequence). The CDR3 loop is CATSRGGSGANVLTF. The DNA for the CDR3 is TGTGCCACCAGCAGAGGCGGCTCTGGGGCCAACGTCCTGACTTTC. Full variable domain (rest looked up from reference TRBV15 and TRBJ2-6): DAMVIQNPRYQVTQFGKPVTLSCSQTLNHNVMYWYQQKSSQAPKLLFHYYDKDFNNEADTPDNFQSRRPNTSFCFLDIRSPGLGDTAMYLCATSRGGSGANVLTFGAGSRLTVL.

This chain uses TRBV9 with TRBJ2-7; 10 positions match TRBD1. The CDR3 spans 15 residues. Trimming at V came to 0 bases and at J to 2 bases, leaving 2 bases not matched to a gene. Per germline, CDR1 SGDLS and CDR2 YYNGEE. For the CDR3, the DNA is TGTGCCAGCAGCGTAGGGGACAGGGGTACCTACGAGCAGTACTTC. It encodes CASSVGDRGTYEQYF. The full variable domain, with the rest looked up from reference TRBV9 and TRBJ2-7, is DSGVTQTPKHLITATGQRVTLRCSPRSGDLSVYWYQQSLDQGLQFLIQYYNGEERAKGNILERFSAQQFPDLHSELNLSSLELGDSALYFCASSVGDRGTYEQYFGPGTRLTVT.

This clone turned up a few times. The chain links TRBV19 to TRBJ2-1; 7 positions match TRBD1. Trimming took 7 bases from V and 8 from J; bases not matched to a gene: 5. In germline, CDR1 is LNHDA, CDR2 SQIVND (reference sequence). This CDR3 comprises 12 residues. CDR3 DNA: TGTGCCAGTACAGACAGGGACGATGAGCAGTTCTTC. It specifies CASTDRDDEQFF.